This T cell receptor (beta chain) was obtained from a study of cytomegalovirus exposure and HLA in healthy donors. Study conclusions and caveats: The tendency of first-cohort TCR clusters to co-occur in the approximately 120 validation repertoires was identified by a subsequent analysis. Listed as cytomegalovirus-associated were 150 or so TCR beta chains.

Turning to this clone: As yet, its antigen is unknown.

The donors were members of the validation cohort comprising over 100 subjects, separate from the roughly 700-subject first cohort. Libraries were prepared by immunoSEQ multiplex PCR; TCRdb keeps only in-frame clonotypes and omits some of them. This table holds fewer than 400,000 clones, over 75% found once. V dropped 0 bases and J dropped 7 bases, with 16 bases sitting between them. The CDR3 length is 15 residues. Germline lookup yields CDR1 SGHNT and CDR2 YYREEE (reference sequence). The specimen was PBMCs. The sequence came from a young man in good health and CMV-seronegative. This sequence joins TRBV5-4 and TRBJ1-2, with D perhaps matching TRBD1 (5 bases). The CDR3 DNA follows: TGTGCCAGCAGCTTGGTAGGGGTAGGGTCGGGTGGCTACACCTTC. Translated: CASSLVGVGSGGYTF.